This entry concerns a single T cell receptor (beta chain). These data are taken from a study of cytomegalovirus exposure and HLA in healthy donors. Study information: Out of 150 million to 200 million T cells, an earlier analysis found over 90 million unique TCR beta sequences in total.

PCR primers comprised 60 Vbeta and 13 Jbeta primers. Only in-frame clones appear in the TCRdb table, and some are missing; sequencing was by immunoSEQ multiplex PCR. Of over 150,000 clones listed, 65% to 85% were seen once; the top ten hold about 2.8%. The sequenced sample consisted of PBMCs. The receptor's source is a man between 18 and 29 years old in good health and CMV-seronegative.

CDR3 region: CASSANGQGGREQYF. The CDR3 DNA reads TGTGCCAGCAGCGCCAACGGACAGGGAGGAAGGGAGCAGTACTTC. This chain links TRBV7-6 with TRBJ2-7, with 8 bases aligning to TRBD1. Germline CDR1 and CDR2: SGHVS and FNYEAQ. V was pared by 5 bases and J by 7 bases, with 13 bases of the junction left unmatched. The CDR3 spans 15 residues.